These 24 T cell receptor beta chains were all obtained from the same sample, sequenced in a study of blood T cell repertoires in COVID-19. TCRdb keeps only in-frame clones here, not all; method: immunoSEQ multiplex PCR. This table has approximately 100,000 clones, around 91% appearing once. Specimen: peripheral blood. These receptors were obtained from an elderly woman with acute or convalescent COVID-19.

The rearrangement uses TRBV21-1 and TRBJ2-7; the table's D gene call, TRBD2, was not cross checked with the DNA. TRBV21-1 represents a pseudogene. The CDR3 has 22 amino acids. As DNA, the CDR3 is TGTGCCAGCAGCCCCCCCGGTAGGGAGGGTCGGAAACCCGAGTTTAGGGACTACGAGCAGTACTTC. Amino acids: CASSPPGREGRKPEFRDYEQYF.

This chain uses TRBV19 with TRBJ1-1, with a weak D call TRBD1 (5 bases). V was shortened by 4 bases and J by 1 base, with 10 bases between the two germline ends. The CDR3 spans 14 residues. Germline assignment: CDR1 LNHDA and CDR2 SQIVND (reference sequence). As DNA, the CDR3 is TGTGCCAGTAGTAGGACAAGAGGGAACACTGAAGCTTTCTTT. This encodes CASSRTRGNTEAFF.

The chain joins TRBV29-1 to TRBJ2-7; the match to TRBD1 covers 7 bases. Germline loops: CDR1 SQVTM, CDR2 ANQGSEA. V was pared by 6 bases and J by 6 bases, with 8 bases of the junction left unmatched. The CDR3 length is 12 residues. CDR3 amino acids: CSVTGQMFEQYF. CDR3 in DNA: TGCAGCGTCACGGGACAGATGTTCGAGCAGTACTTC.

The rearrangement joins TRBV5-1 to TRBJ2-2, with 10 bases aligning to TRBD1. The junction had 8 bases not matched to a gene; V was cut back by 3 bases and J by 6 bases. Germline V CDR1 and CDR2: SGHRS, YFSETQ. CDR3 length: 16 amino acids. CDR3 sequence reads: CASSWRGQGMPGELFF. As DNA, the CDR3 is TGCGCCAGCAGCTGGCGGGGACAGGGGATGCCCGGGGAGCTGTTTTTT.

This sequence joins TRBV3-1 (or the pseudogene TRBV3-2) and TRBJ1-2; D unclear. The germline V gene encodes CDR1 LGHDT and CDR2 YNNKEL (reference sequence). The CDR3 extends over 12 amino acids. Trimming shortened V by 3 bases and J by 5 bases, and 7 bases separated the two germline ends. The CDR3 spells CASSQLSYGYTF. CDR3 DNA: TGTGCCAGCAGCCAGTTGTCGTATGGCTACACCTTC.

The V gene is TRBV2, the J gene TRBJ1-5; a weak D match, TRBD1 (6 bases). This CDR3 region has 16 residues. Germline values: CDR1 SNHLY, CDR2 FYNNEI. V gave up 4 bases and J gave up 0 bases, with 13 bases separating them. CDR3 sequence reads: CASSVQGHNSNQPQHF. Here the CDR3 DNA reads TGTGCCAGCAGTGTTCAGGGACACAATAGCAATCAGCCCCAGCATTTT.

The chain recombines TRBV5-5 with TRBJ2-1, with D hard to call. V dropped 4 bases and J dropped 7 bases, with 6 bases sitting between them. There are 11 residues in the CDR3. Germline V gene sequence: CDR1 SGHKS, CDR2 YYEKEE (reference sequence). DNA of the CDR3: TGTGCCAGCAGCAGGAGAAATGAGCAGTTCTTC. Protein sequence: CASSRRNEQFF. Supplemented by reference TRBV5-5 and TRBJ2-1, the full variable domain reads DAGVTQSPTHLIKTRGQQVTLRCSPISGHKSVSWYQQVLGQGPQFIFQYYEKEERGRGNFPDRFSARQFPNYSSELNVNALLLGDSALYLCASSRRNEQFFGPGTRLTVL.

This sequence joins TRBV20-1 and TRBJ2-7, with D perhaps TRBD1 (7 bases). Germline CDR1 is DFQATT and CDR2 is SNEGSKA (reference sequence). The CDR3 runs 11 residues. V lost 0 bases and J 11 bases, leaving 11 bases between the germline ends. The CDR3 spells CSAREGGGEYF. The CDR3 DNA reads as TGCAGTGCTAGAGAAGGGGGCGGGGAGTACTTC.

The rearrangement uses TRBV28 and TRBJ2-2, with 11 positions matching TRBD2. The CDR3 length is 14 residues. The ends lost 7 bases at V and 7 bases at J; junction bases unmatched: 5. Germline CDR1 reads MDHEN; CDR2 reads SYDVKM. CDR3: CASNPGTSGGELFF. DNA of the CDR3: TGTGCCAGCAACCCCGGGACTAGCGGCGGGGAGCTGTTTTTT.

This clone appeared once. V usage is TRBV5-5 and J usage is TRBJ1-1; no reliable D call. Looked up from germline, CDR1 is SGHKS and CDR2 is YYEKEE (reference sequence). This CDR3 spans 15 amino acids. Trimming shortened V by 0 bases and J by 0 bases, and 9 bases separated the two germline ends. The CDR3 spells CASSLVQTVNTEAFF. DNA of the CDR3: TGTGCCAGCAGCTTGGTCCAAACAGTGAACACTGAAGCTTTCTTT.

The V and J genes are TRBV5-1 and TRBJ1-2, with 7 bases lining up with TRBD1. The junction had 7 bases not matched to a gene; V was cut back by 5 bases and J by 0 bases. CDR1 is SGHRS, CDR2 YFSETQ, per germline. The CDR3 sequence is 15 residues long. CDR3 residues: CASRSRDRSNYGYTF. CDR3 DNA: TGCGCCAGCAGATCACGGGACAGATCTAACTATGGCTACACCTTC.

The CDR3 protein is CASSLGVGLAGNTDTQYF. As DNA, the CDR3 is TGTGCCAGCAGTTTGGGCGTGGGACTAGCGGGGAATACAGATACGCAGTATTTT. The rearrangement uses TRBV27 and TRBJ2-3; TRBD2 agrees at 13 bases. Germline CDR1 and CDR2: MNHEY and SMNVEV (reference sequence). V was clipped by 3 bases and J by 3 bases; unmatched bases: 9. The CDR3 is made up of 18 amino acids.

This sequence joins TRBV5-1 and TRBJ2-6; maybe TRBD1 (5 bases). CDR1 and CDR2 from the germline V gene are SGHRS and YFSETQ. This CDR3 is built from 16 residues. The V end lost 4 bases, the J end lost 0 bases, and 11 bases lay between the germline ends. CDR3 loop: CASSVTASSGANVLTF. The CDR3, as DNA: TGCGCCAGCAGCGTGACAGCGAGCTCTGGGGCCAACGTCCTGACTTTC.

V and J are TRBV6-1 and TRBJ2-3; TRBD1 is a possible D gene (5 bases). Per germline, CDR1 MNHNS and CDR2 SASEGT. The germline V and J ends were trimmed by 2 bases and 1 base, with 13 bases remaining between them. The CDR3 spans 16 residues. The CDR3 DNA reads as TGTGCCAGCAGTGAATGGACGGCGACAGGCACAGATACGCAGTATTTT. Its protein product is CASSEWTATGTDTQYF.

The chain uses TRBV6-5 and TRBJ1-2; TRBD1 matches 7 bases. V gave up 7 bases and J gave up 3 bases; unmatched junction bases: 11. Germline V CDR1 and CDR2: MNHEY, SVGAGI. This CDR3 has 15 residues. CDR3 protein: CASTSGTVNYYGYTF. As DNA, the CDR3 is TGTGCCAGCACCTCCGGGACAGTGAACTACTATGGCTACACCTTC.

The chain has TRBV4-1 and TRBJ2-5, with D perhaps matching TRBD2 (6 bases). V shed 2 bases and J shed 4 bases, with 11 bases lying between them. Germline V lookup: CDR1 MGHRA, CDR2 YSYEKL. The CDR3 sequence is 14 residues long. The CDR3 nucleotides read TGCGCCAGCAGCCAAACGGAGGGGAGAGAGACCCAGTACTTC. This sequence encodes CASSQTEGRETQYF.

V and J are TRBV7-6 and TRBJ1-2; perhaps TRBD1 as D (5 bases). V lost 4 bases and J 2 bases, leaving 11 bases between the germline ends. Germline CDR1 reads SGHVS; CDR2 reads FNYEAQ. The CDR3 is made up of 14 amino acids. For the CDR3, the DNA is TGTGCCAGCAGCTCGGGGGATCTCAACTATGGCTACACCTTC. Its translation is CASSSGDLNYGYTF.

This clone was counted many times. The chain joins TRBV7-9 to TRBJ1-4; D not certain. The CDR3 length is 16 residues. CDR1 SEHNR and CDR2 FQNEAQ come from the germline V gene (reference sequence). V lost 6 bases to trimming and J lost 0 bases, with 14 bases between them. The CDR3 here is CASSLWQAATNEKLFF. Here the CDR3 DNA reads TGTGCCAGCAGTCTCTGGCAGGCTGCAACTAATGAAAAACTGTTTTTT.

This chain connects TRBV9 to TRBJ2-5, with D perhaps matching TRBD2 (7 bases). This CDR3 is built from 18 residues. The germline CDR1 and CDR2 sequences are SGDLS and YYNGEE. V was cut by 0 bases and J by 5 bases, with 23 bases left in between. CDR3 DNA sequence: TGTGCCAGCAGCGTAGCTTACGGGATTTTCGGGGGGCGGGAGACCCAGTACTTC. Translation gives CASSVAYGIFGGRETQYF.

The table lists this clone with a few counts. This chain connects TRBV19 to TRBJ1-5, with D uncertain. Germline CDR1 is LNHDA and CDR2 is SQIVND (reference sequence). V lost 9 bases to trimming and J lost 6 bases, with 15 bases between them. The CDR3 contains 13 residues. CDR3 sequence (DNA): TGTGCCAGCCCAGGACCGGGAGGTCAGCCCCAGCATTTT. Protein sequence: CASPGPGGQPQHF.

The chain links TRBV19 to TRBJ1-4; 8 nucleotides line up with TRBD1. The trim removed 6 bases at V and 9 bases at J, leaving 12 bases unmatched. Per the germline V gene, CDR1 is LNHDA and CDR2 is SQIVND (reference sequence). The CDR3 is 15 residues long. The CDR3 region has the DNA TGTGCCAGTAGAACCCAGCCGGGACAGGAGAAAAAACTGTTTTTT. Amino acid sequence: CASRTQPGQEKKLFF.

This clone was seen a single time. The chain combines TRBV18 with TRBJ1-3; D call uncertain. Germline V CDR1 and CDR2: KGHSH, LQKENI. The V end lost 5 bases, the J end lost 3 bases, and 8 bases lay between the germline ends. There are 13 residues in the CDR3. CDR3 sequence reads: CASSASGGNTIYF. In DNA, the CDR3 is TGTGCCAGCTCAGCCTCGGGTGGAAACACCATATATTTT.

The chain has TRBV25-1 and TRBJ2-2; a possible D gene is TRBD1 (6 bases). Per the germline V gene, CDR1 is MGHDK and CDR2 is SYGVNS. V gave up 7 bases and J gave up 6 bases, with 21 bases separating them. This CDR3 has 16 amino acids. The CDR3 is CASTPSRTVGAGELFF. In nucleotides, the CDR3 is TGTGCCAGCACCCCCTCGCGGACAGTCGGAGCCGGGGAGCTGTTTTTT.

This clone appeared once. V and J are TRBV19 and TRBJ1-6; weak D call: TRBD1 (6 bases). Trimming removed 7 bases at V and 10 bases at J, with 20 bases between. This CDR3 region has 15 residues. Germline CDR1 LNHDA, CDR2 SQIVND (reference sequence). As DNA, the CDR3 is TGTGCCAGTACGCGCGGAAACCAGGGGCTATCACCCCTCCACTTT. Protein sequence: CASTRGNQGLSPLHF.